This record looks at one TCR beta chain sequence and its context. Its specificity is unknown. CDR1 and CDR2 from the germline V gene are SNHLY and FYNNEI. This CDR3 region has 14 residues. The V end was cut by 6 bases, the J end by 2 bases, with 13 bases between. The table came from immunoSEQ multiplex PCR; TCRdb's copy has only in-frame clones and leaves some out. Among over 200,000 clones listed, almost 90% were seen once. This sample is part of a study of cytomegalovirus exposure and HLA in healthy donors. Whole-study findings and limits: The study designated 160 or so TCR beta chains cytomegalovirus-associated. High specificity and sensitivity for cytomegalovirus status were reported for the classifier. Testing in vitro showed a few CMV-associated chains specific for CMV antigens.

Input material: PBMCs. The genes are TRBV2 and TRBJ1-1, with D possibly matching TRBD1 (5 bases). This TCR was recovered from a woman aged 18-30 years in good health and CMV-seronegative. CDR3 protein: CASSPGGSNTEAFF. DNA of the CDR3: TGTGCCAGCAGCCCCGGGGGGAGCAACACTGAAGCTTTCTTT.